This T cell receptor beta chain derives from a study of breast tumors, draining lymph nodes, adjacent tissues. Findings of the study overall: Findings are consistent with lymph node origin and intratumoral expansion of most tumor T cells. Compared with basal-like, luminal-like tumors shared significantly more repertoire with nontumor tissue. The lymph node origin of tumor T cells was framed as consistent with a hypothesis, not demonstrated. Tumor repertoires ranked between lymph nodes and nontumor tissue in diversity, with V and J gene preferences.

Axillary draining lymph nodes of breast cancer patients supplied the node samples. MiXCR, applied by TCRdb to the multiplex PCR reads, yields one record per CDR3 protein. This sample has approximately 170,000 distinct CDR3 sequences; approximately 33% occur once, and the top ten carry around 4.5%. This clonotype was observed a handful of times. What it binds is unknown. This CDR3 has 16 residues. CDR1 is MRHNA, CDR2 SNTAGT, per germline. The V and J ends lost 1 base and 8 bases, in that order; junction bases with no gene match: 7. This clonotype originated in a female donor with breast cancer. Some clones in this sample may be carry-over from other donors' samples. The rearrangement uses TRBV6-4 and TRBJ2-1; 11 bases align to TRBD2. Sequencing was carried out using axillary lymph node tissue. The CDR3 sequence is CASSDLTSGGRDEQFF. DNA of the CDR3: TGTGCCAGCAGTGACTTAACTAGCGGGGGTCGGGATGAGCAGTTCTTC.